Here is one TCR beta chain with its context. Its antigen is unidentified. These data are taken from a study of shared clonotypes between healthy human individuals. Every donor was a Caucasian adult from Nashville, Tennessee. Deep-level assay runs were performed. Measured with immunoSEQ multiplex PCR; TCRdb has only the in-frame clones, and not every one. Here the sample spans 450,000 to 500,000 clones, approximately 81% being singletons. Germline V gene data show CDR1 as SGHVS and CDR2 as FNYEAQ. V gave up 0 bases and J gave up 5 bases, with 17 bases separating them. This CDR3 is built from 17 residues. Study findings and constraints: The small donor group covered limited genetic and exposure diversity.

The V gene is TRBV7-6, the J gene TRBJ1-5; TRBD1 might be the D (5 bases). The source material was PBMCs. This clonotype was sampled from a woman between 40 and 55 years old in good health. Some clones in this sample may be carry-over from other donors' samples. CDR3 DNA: TGTGCCAGCAGCTTAGCCCCAAGGGGAGGGAAGGATCAGCCCCAGCATTTT. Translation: CASSLAPRGGKDQPQHF.